What follows describes a single TCR beta chain. This specimen belongs to a study of T cells in Graves' hyperthyroidism and ophthalmopathy. Amplification targeted TCR beta CDR3 regions from RNA transcripts. First-round RT-PCR of the TCR CDR3 relied on the HTBI primer set. TCRdb called the multiplex PCR reads again in MiXCR, with one record for every CDR3 protein. The sample yields 250,000 to 300,000 distinct CDR3 sequences, over 15% seen once. This CDR3 is 14 amino acids long. The V and J ends lost 2 bases and 6 bases respectively, with 10 bases between them. Germline V gives CDR1 MNHNS, CDR2 SASEGT. At least 3 on the Clinical Activity Score was recorded for ophthalmopathy patients, who also had NOSPECS grade at least 4 and duration under 3 months.

The chain recombines TRBV6-1 with TRBJ2-2, with D perhaps TRBD1 (6 bases). The sequencing sample was made of blood. This receptor was obtained from a woman in her fifties or sixties with Graves' ophthalmopathy. In nucleotides, the CDR3 is TGTGCCAGCAGTGAAAACAGGGTTCCCGGGGAGCTGTTTTTT. Translation gives CASSENRVPGELFF.